The 28 T cell receptor beta chains given below trace back to one sample, sequenced in a study of blood T cell repertoires in COVID-19. The repertoire was sequenced with immunoSEQ multiplex PCR; TCRdb's copy has only in-frame clones and lacks some. Among tens of thousands of clones listed, around nine tenths were seen once. The specimen was peripheral blood. These receptor sequences come from a man between 60 and 70 years old with active or convalescent COVID-19.

This clone was recorded only once. V is TRBV5-1 and J is TRBJ2-7, with TRBD2 as a possible D gene (6 bases). The germline V and J ends were trimmed by 1 base and 0 bases, with 11 bases remaining between them. Germline CDR1 reads SGHRS; CDR2 reads YFSETQ. The CDR3 is 15 amino acids. CDR3 region: CASSLMAGSSYEQYF. The CDR3 bases are TGCGCCAGCAGCTTGATGGCGGGGAGCTCCTACGAGCAGTACTTC. The entire variable domain, with the rest obtained from reference TRBV5-1 and TRBJ2-7, is as follows: KAGVTQTPRYLIKTRGQQVTLSCSPISGHRSVSWYQQTPGQGLQFLFEYFSETQRNKGNFPGRFSGRQFSNSRSEMNVSTLELGDSALYLCASSLMAGSSYEQYFGPGTRLTVT.

This clone was seen once. The V gene is TRBV28, the J gene TRBJ1-2; D is unresolved. The germline gives CDR1 MDHEN, CDR2 SYDVKM. The CDR3 covers 15 residues. Trimming left V 5 bases short and J 1 base short, with 14 bases between. The CDR3 here is CASSPHTQINYGYTF. In nucleotides, the CDR3 is TGTGCCAGCAGTCCTCATACCCAGATTAACTATGGCTACACCTTC.

The V gene is TRBV6-5, the J gene TRBJ2-5; D is possibly TRBD2 (7 bases). The germline V gene encodes CDR1 MNHEY and CDR2 SVGAGI. V was clipped by 2 bases and J by 4 bases, with 11 bases between them. The CDR3 runs to 14 residues. CDR3 sequence (DNA): TGTGCCAGCAGTTACCCGGGGGGCGGAGAGACCCAGTACTTC. This codes for CASSYPGGGETQYF.

This rearrangement joins TRBV18 to TRBJ1-5; the match to TRBD1 covers 7 bases. Trimming at V came to 3 bases and at J to 7 bases, leaving 9 bases not matched to a gene. Germline-derived CDR1 and CDR2 are KGHSH and LQKENI. This CDR3 is 15 amino acids long. The CDR3 sequence: CASSPGQTKSQPQHF. The CDR3 DNA reads as TGTGCCAGCTCACCGGGACAGACTAAAAGCCAGCCCCAGCATTTT.

V and J are TRBV5-6 and TRBJ2-2; unclear D gene. CDR1 is SGHDT, CDR2 YYEEEE, per germline. The germline V and J ends were trimmed by 2 bases and 4 bases, with 9 bases remaining between them. The CDR3 spans 14 residues. This chain's CDR3 is CASSLGRRTGELFF. CDR3 coding DNA: TGTGCCAGCAGCTTAGGCAGGCGCACCGGGGAGCTGTTTTTT.

This rearrangement joins TRBV9 to TRBJ2-5, with 11 bases lining up with TRBD2. Germline assignment: CDR1 SGDLS and CDR2 YYNGEE. This CDR3 comprises 16 residues. The junction had 7 bases not matched to a gene; V was cut back by 4 bases and J by 2 bases. The CDR3 DNA is TGTGCCAGCAGCCCCGGGACTAGCGGATATCAAGAGACCCAGTACTTC. Translating it yields CASSPGTSGYQETQYF.

To note about this clone: A read error may produce the germline difference seen at one junction end. The chain couples TRBV6-1 to TRBJ2-1; no clear D gene. The CDR3 runs 11 residues. Germline V gives CDR1 MNHNS, CDR2 SASEGT. CDR3 region: CASREVLEQFF. The CDR3 DNA follows: TGTGCCAGCAGGGAAGTACTTGAGCAGTTCTTC.

J is TRBJ1-2 and V is TRBV3-1 (or the pseudogene TRBV3-2); D is undetermined. V gave up 5 bases and J gave up 1 base, with 8 bases separating them. CDR1 is LGHDT, CDR2 YNNKEL, per germline (reference sequence). The CDR3 has 13 residues. The CDR3 here is CASSETINYGYTF. CDR3 bases: TGTGCCAGCAGCGAAACTATTAACTATGGCTACACCTTC.

The genes are TRBV6-5 and TRBJ1-1; perhaps TRBD1 as D (5 bases). CDR1 is MNHEY, CDR2 SVGAGI, per germline. The CDR3 has 15 residues. Trimming left V 0 bases short and J 0 bases short, with 8 bases between. In DNA, the CDR3 is TGTGCCAGCAGTTACTCGACAGTCATGAACACTGAAGCTTTCTTT. It is translated as CASSYSTVMNTEAFF.

The chain joins TRBV14 to TRBJ2-3; no clear D gene. CDR3 length equals 17 residues. The V end lost 0 bases, the J end lost 0 bases, and 13 bases lay between the germline ends. Germline CDR1 reads SGHDN; CDR2 reads FVKESK. The CDR3 nucleotides read TGTGCCAGCAGCCAAGATGAGACATTCCTTAGCACAGATACGCAGTATTTT. Translating gives CASSQDETFLSTDTQYF.

The rearrangement joins TRBV5-1 to TRBJ1-2; TRBD1 might be the D (6 bases). The CDR3 is made up of 15 amino acids. Germline CDR1 and CDR2: SGHRS and YFSETQ. Between the trimmed V and J ends, which lost 0 bases and 0 bases, there was a span of 9 bases. CDR3 sequence (DNA): TGCGCCAGCAGCTTGGTACAGGGAGCTAACTATGGCTACACCTTC. Protein product: CASSLVQGANYGYTF.

The chain recombines TRBV5-1 with TRBJ1-1; D is uncertain. This CDR3 region has 15 residues. The V and J ends lost 2 bases and 4 bases respectively, with 15 bases between them. From germline, CDR1 is SGHRS and CDR2 YFSETQ. The CDR3 coding sequence is TGCGCCAGCAGCTTCACGGGGTCGGGGTCCACTGAAGCTTTCTTT. It is translated as CASSFTGSGSTEAFF.

This clone was counted between two and nine times. This chain connects TRBV19 to TRBJ2-2, with a weak D call TRBD2 (5 bases). Between the trimmed V and J ends, which lost 2 bases and 3 bases, there was a span of 10 bases. This CDR3 region has 15 residues. The germline V gene has CDR1 LNHDA and CDR2 SQIVND (reference sequence). In DNA form, the CDR3 reads TGTGCCAGTAGTATAAGGAGGTCCTACACCGGGGAGCTGTTTTTT. This sequence encodes CASSIRRSYTGELFF.

This clone showed up just a few times. This sequence joins TRBV10-3 and TRBJ1-1; weak D call: TRBD1 (5 bases). V lost 9 bases and J lost 0, with 11 bases in between. CDR1 is ENHRY and CDR2 is SYGVKD in the germline V gene. The CDR3 loop spans 13 amino acids. This chain's CDR3 is CAIRGDMNTEAFF. For the CDR3, the DNA is TGTGCCATAAGGGGCGACATGAACACTGAAGCTTTCTTT.

This clone was detected only once. The chain uses TRBV6-5 and TRBJ1-2; weak D call: TRBD1 (6 bases). The CDR3 has 14 amino acids. In germline, CDR1 is MNHEY, CDR2 SVGAGI. V lost 2 bases to trimming and J lost 4 bases, with 11 bases between them. DNA for the CDR3: TGTGCCAGCAGTTACGGGGGGGCCGGCTATGGCTACACCTTC. As protein: CASSYGGAGYGYTF.

This chain joins TRBV2 and TRBJ2-2, with D perhaps TRBD2 (6 bases). V lost 2 bases, J lost 9 bases, and 16 bases lay in between. Germline CDR1 is SNHLY and CDR2 is FYNNEI. The CDR3 length is 15 residues. The CDR3 region is CASSERVRGGRELFF. The CDR3 nucleotides read TGTGCCAGCAGTGAAAGGGTACGGGGAGGCCGGGAGCTGTTTTTT.

The CDR3 loop reads CASSLQANNSPLHF. CDR3 coding DNA: TGTGCCAGCAGCTTACAGGCTAATAATTCACCCCTCCACTTT. V is TRBV7-3 and J is TRBJ1-6; D uncertain. This CDR3 has 14 residues. V lost 2 bases to trimming and J lost 5 bases, with 7 bases between them. Germline-derived CDR1 and CDR2 are SGHTA and FQGTGA.

V is TRBV6-6 and J is TRBJ1-5; D is uncertain. CDR3 length equals 15 residues. The V gene lost 0 bases and the J gene lost 7 bases, with 13 bases spanning the gap. Germline CDR1 MNHNY, CDR2 SVGAGI (reference sequence). In nucleotides, the CDR3 is TGTGCCAGCAGTTACTCGATCCTTACGGGGCAGCCCCAGCATTTT. Encoded protein: CASSYSILTGQPQHF.

The chain is built from TRBV2 and TRBJ1-1, with no clear D. Germline V CDR1 and CDR2: SNHLY, FYNNEI. This CDR3 has 13 amino acids. V gave up 7 bases and J gave up 10 bases, with 19 bases separating them. The CDR3 sequence: CASTMGARLGAFF. In DNA form, the CDR3 reads TGTGCCAGCACCATGGGCGCCCGGTTGGGAGCTTTCTTT. Based on the CDR3 plus reference TRBV2 and TRBJ1-1, the full variable domain is EPEVTQTPSHQVTQMGQEVILRCVPISNHLYFYWYRQILGQKVEFLVSFYNNEISEKSEIFDDQFSVERPDGSNFTLKIRSTKLEDSAMYFCASTMGARLGAFFGQGTRLTVV.

The V and J genes are TRBV6-5 and TRBJ2-1, with D maybe TRBD2 (5 bases). The germline V gene has CDR1 MNHEY and CDR2 SVGAGI. Trimming removed 6 bases at V and 2 bases at J, with 8 bases between. The CDR3 extends over 13 amino acids. Here the CDR3 DNA reads TGTGCCAGCAGGACCGGGACCTACAATGAGCAGTTCTTC. Its translation: CASRTGTYNEQFF.

This chain uses TRBV27 with TRBJ2-7, with D possibly matching TRBD2 (5 bases). The germline V and J ends were trimmed by 8 bases and 6 bases, with 26 bases remaining between them. Per the germline V gene, CDR1 is MNHEY and CDR2 is SMNVEV (reference sequence). The CDR3 runs 16 residues. CDR3 coding DNA: TGTGCCAGCTCCTCGGCCCTGAGACTAATCCCGCTCGAGCAGTACTTC. The encoded protein is CASSSALRLIPLEQYF.

The CDR3 spells CASSHRLVGYYEQYF. DNA for the CDR3: TGCGCCAGCAGCCATCGACTAGTTGGGTACTACGAGCAGTACTTC. The V and J genes are TRBV4-1 and TRBJ2-7; D might be TRBD2 (6 bases). The germline V and J ends were trimmed by 3 bases and 3 bases, with 15 bases remaining between them. The CDR3 has 15 residues. Germline CDR1 MGHRA, CDR2 YSYEKL.

The V gene is TRBV11-3, the J gene TRBJ2-7; TRBD2 is a possible D gene (5 bases). Germline CDR1 SGHNT, CDR2 YENEEA. Trimming took 3 bases from V and 5 from J, leaving 8 bases between them. This CDR3 is built from 12 residues. CDR3 region: CASSFGENEQYF. DNA of the CDR3: TGTGCCAGCAGCTTTGGGGAGAACGAGCAGTACTTC.

The chain is built from TRBV7-3 and TRBJ2-6; 7 positions match TRBD1. V lost 5 bases, J lost 4 bases, and 5 bases stayed unmatched. The CDR3 is 15 residues long. Germline CDR1 and CDR2: SGHTA and FQGTGA. The chain's CDR3 is CASSPTGDGANVLTF. The CDR3 bases are TGTGCCAGCAGCCCCACAGGGGACGGGGCCAACGTCCTGACTTTC.

The chain is built from TRBV5-1 and TRBJ2-7; 8 bases align to TRBD2. CDR3 length: 16 residues. Unmatched junction bases numbered 10, after V lost 2 bases and J lost 3 bases. Germline V lookup: CDR1 SGHRS, CDR2 YFSETQ. CDR3 loop: CASSFDGGALGYEQYF. DNA of the CDR3: TGCGCCAGCAGCTTTGACGGGGGGGCCTTGGGCTACGAGCAGTACTTC.

The chain recombines TRBV7-2 with TRBJ1-3; D is possibly TRBD1 (6 bases). The CDR3 loop spans 16 amino acids. Germline CDR1 and CDR2: SGHTA and FQGNSA. V was shortened by 2 bases and J by 4 bases, with 15 bases between the two germline ends. The CDR3 region is CASSLLGTTGGNTIYF. The CDR3 region has the DNA TGTGCCAGCAGCTTACTAGGGACAACGGGAGGAAACACCATATATTTT.

The rearrangement links TRBV7-8 to TRBJ1-1, with D possibly TRBD1 on 5 matching bases. The V and J ends lost 7 bases and 1 base respectively, with 16 bases between them. This CDR3 has 15 amino acids. Per the germline V gene, CDR1 is SGHVS and CDR2 is FQNEAQ. The CDR3 nucleotides are TGTGCCAGCACCCTTATGGGGGGACCGAACACTGAAGCTTTCTTT. Translating gives CASTLMGGPNTEAFF.

The chain combines TRBV7-9 with TRBJ2-7; TRBD2 is a possible D gene (5 bases). The V end lost 3 bases, the J end lost 5 bases, and 20 bases lay between the germline ends. Germline V gives CDR1 SEHNR, CDR2 FQNEAQ (reference sequence). This CDR3 comprises 16 residues. The CDR3 here is CASSFQSGVARHEQYF. The CDR3 DNA follows: TGTGCCAGCAGCTTCCAAAGCGGAGTAGCTCGTCACGAGCAGTACTTC.